This TCR beta chain was identified in a study of vaccination and CD4 T cells after COVID-19. On the study more broadly: Two mRNA vaccine doses were given, either BNT162b2 or mRNA-1273.

Oncomine TCR Beta short-read sequencing was applied to DNA from cultured CD4+ T cells. TCRdb processed the PCR reads anew with MiXCR; each CDR3 protein has one entry. The sample records 15,000 to 20,000 distinct CDR3 sequences, about 45% being singletons. The table lists this clonotype with a few counts. Its antigen is undetermined. Germline CDR1 and CDR2: SGHTA and FQGTGA. Trimming left V 5 bases short and J 4 bases short, with 14 bases between. This CDR3 has 15 amino acids. General study findings and limits: For convalescent patients, a median about 86% of reactive clones surfaced exclusively after vaccination.

Sample treatment: approximately nine-day PBMC culture with coronavirus spike peptide pools or control peptides (ViraFEST assay). The sequenced sample consisted of cultured CD4+ T cells from blood. The sequence was obtained from a human donor with COVID-19. This sequence joins TRBV7-3 and TRBJ2-2; possibly TRBD2 for D (5 bases). In DNA, the CDR3 is TGTGCCAGCAGCAAGGCCGGGGTGGGCACCGGGGAGCTGTTTTTT. Translating gives CASSKAGVGTGELFF.